This T cell receptor beta chain was recorded in a study of blood T cell repertoires in COVID-19 (dated by TCRdb to 2018 to 2020). Turning to the overall study: Samples from collaborators originated in the United States, Italy and Spain and spanned both the acute and convalescent phases of COVID-19. The prospective study material was composed of cDNA or gDNA derived from T cells, B-cell-depleted T cells, or PBMCs. Deeply sampled blood TCRbeta repertoires from subjects exposed to, actively infected with, or recovered from COVID-19 were included in the dataset. The repertoires were released in a freely available public database meant as a resource for research on the immune response to SARS-CoV-2. Samples came from the ongoing ImmuneRACE study (first 160 participants) plus 1,254 subjects from 6 global collaborators. Sample metadata almost always included a de-identified subject ID, COVID-19 status, age in years and sex. Where HLA class I and class II types were available, the types were taken from metadata supplied by the sample provider, not from assay-based typing. Study-wide findings and limitations: The amount of clinical and demographic metadata varied by source and participant and was provided uncurated.

The immunoSEQ Assay, a bias-controlled multiplex PCR, was used to amplify TCRbeta CDR3 regions from genomic DNA. In the source study's methods: Nucleated cell counts per sample were estimated from amplification of reference gene primers within the assay. To quantify the absolute abundance of each unique TCRbeta CDR3 rearrangement, sequence reads were collapsed and filtered. For each sample, productive Simpson clonality was calculated by taking the square root of Simpson's diversity index across productive rearrangements. What TCRdb holds here is the immuneACCESS table cut down to in-frame rearrangements. Part of the clones is not present; checked against another copy, under half of the missing clones reflect an unresolved V gene, and the others are unexplained. Clone size and the V and J calls come from that table; the DNA yielded D and trimming. The sample data list 200,000 or so clones, and 75% to 90% of these were observed just once. The ten biggest clones cover around 1.9% of the sample.

Collaborating institutions collected whole blood in K2EDTA tubes following their own protocols. For TCRbeta analysis, collaborator samples were shipped as frozen whole blood, as isolated PBMCs, or as DNA extracted from either sample type. Of note for this clone: The specificity of this receptor is unknown. Base qualities are not provided; no much larger clone lies one nucleotide away.

CDR1 LNHNV and CDR2 YYDKDF are derived from the germline V gene (reference sequence). Trimming accounts for 5 bases at V and 10 bases at J, while the number of junction bases matched to no gene is 6. Including the terminal cysteine and phenylalanine, the CDR3 comprises 13 residues. CDR3 DNA is the only sequence kept; it has 39 bases, read in frame from the first base. The sample comprised peripheral blood. The receptor's source is a man between 65 and 85 years old with active or convalescent COVID-19. The rearrangement joined TRBV15 to TRBJ1-1, and TRBD1 matches 11 of the central bases. The bases are TGTGCCACCAGCCAGGACAGGGGGCTCTTAGCTTTCTTT. This gives the protein CATSQDRGLLAFF.